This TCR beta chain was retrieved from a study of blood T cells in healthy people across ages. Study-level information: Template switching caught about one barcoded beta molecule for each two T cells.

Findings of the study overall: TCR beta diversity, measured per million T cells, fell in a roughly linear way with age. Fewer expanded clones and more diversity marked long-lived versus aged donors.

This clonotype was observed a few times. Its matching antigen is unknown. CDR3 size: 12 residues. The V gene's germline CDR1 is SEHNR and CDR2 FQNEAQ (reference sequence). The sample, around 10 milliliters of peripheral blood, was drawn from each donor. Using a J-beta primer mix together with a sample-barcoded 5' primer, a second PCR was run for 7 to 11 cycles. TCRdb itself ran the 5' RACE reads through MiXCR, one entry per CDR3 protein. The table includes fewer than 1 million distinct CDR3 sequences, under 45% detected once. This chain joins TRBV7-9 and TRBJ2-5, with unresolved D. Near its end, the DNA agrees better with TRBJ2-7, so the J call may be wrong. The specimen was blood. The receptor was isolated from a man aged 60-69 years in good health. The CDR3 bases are TGTGCCAGCAGTGCAAACTGGAACGAGCAGTACTTC. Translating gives CASSANWNEQYF.